Listed here are 3 T cell receptor beta chains from one sample, sequenced in a study of T cells expressing NK-cell markers. Each CDR3 protein gets one entry in TCRdb, which reprocessed the 5' RACE reads and gives no DNA. The ten most abundant clones cover 5.2% of a sample with 300,000 to 450,000 distinct CDR3 sequences. Sequenced input: blood T cells: a sorted CD56 or NKG2C T cell subset, CD4+ or CD8+ T cells, or bulk PBMC T cells (not recorded which). These receptors all come from a man between 18 and 69 years old in good health.

V gene TRBV13 combines with J gene TRBJ1-1; the TCRdb D gene call, TRBD1, has no DNA to confirm it. CDR1 is PRHDT, CDR2 FYEKMQ, per germline (reference sequence). This CDR3 contains 16 residues. The CDR3 protein is CASSGTGQGKNTEAFF. Full variable domain (rest looked up from reference TRBV13 and TRBJ1-1): AAGVIQSPRHLIKEKRETATLKCYPIPRHDTVYWYQQGPGQDPQFLISFYEKMQSDKGSIPDRFSAQQFSDYHSELNMSSLELGDSALYFCASSGTGQGKNTEAFFGQGTRLTVV.

This CDR3 is CASKGTSGTQETQYF. The chain employs TRBV5-6 and TRBJ2-5; TCRdb's D gene call, TRBD2, goes unchecked for lack of DNA. The CDR3 consists of 15 residues. Germline lookup yields CDR1 SGHDT and CDR2 YYEEEE.

The chain couples TRBV18 to TRBJ2-2; TCRdb names TRBD1, which stays unverified in the absence of DNA. This CDR3 has 16 residues. Germline V CDR1 and CDR2: KGHSH, LQKENI. Here the CDR3 reads CASSPRPKQVPGELFF. Combining the CDR3 with reference TRBV18 and TRBJ2-2 gives the whole variable domain NAGVMQNPRHLVRRRGQEARLRCSPMKGHSHVYWYRQLPEEGLKFMVYLQKENIIDESGMPKERFSAEFPKEGPSILRIQQVVRGDSAAYFCASSPRPKQVPGELFFGEGSRLTVL.